The 21 T cell receptor beta chains listed next were all sequenced from one sample in a study of T cell repertoires and Cas9 in healthy adults. Using immunoSEQ multiplex PCR, the repertoire was profiled, and TCRdb retains in-frame clones only, with some absent. The repertoire holds approximately 520 clones, about 83% seen once, with 19% in the top ten. Sequencing was done on a sample of SpCas9-reactive CD4+ effector T cells (CD137+, CD154-, CD25-, CD127+) from PBMCs; culture status not recorded. These receptors all stem from a human donor in good health.

The chain couples TRBV2 to TRBJ2-6; 8 bases fit TRBD1. The CDR3 is 17 amino acids. Germline values: CDR1 SNHLY, CDR2 FYNNEI. Trimming cost V 10 bases and J 0 bases; bases outside gene matches: 11. The CDR3 region is CAKTRTGITSGANVLTF. The CDR3 DNA follows: TGTGCCAAGACTAGGACAGGGATTACCTCTGGGGCCAACGTCCTGACTTTC.

This clone was seen only once. The chain employs TRBV5-6 and TRBJ1-2, with TRBD1 as a possible D gene (6 bases). V lost 2 bases and J 4 bases, leaving 12 bases between the germline ends. The CDR3 is 14 residues long. Germline CDR1 SGHDT, CDR2 YYEEEE. The CDR3: CASSFRGFGYGYTF. CDR3 DNA: TGTGCCAGCAGCTTCAGGGGCTTCGGCTATGGCTACACCTTC.

V and J are TRBV10-1 and TRBJ2-3; D gene uncertain. V lost 0 bases, J lost 0 bases, and 4 bases lay in between. CDR1 and CDR2 from the germline V gene are WNHNN and SYGVQD (reference sequence). The CDR3 loop spans 14 amino acids. As DNA, the CDR3 is TGCGCCAGCAGTGAGTCGGTCAGCACAGATACGCAGTATTTT. Protein: CASSESVSTDTQYF.

The sample holds one count of this clone. This chain connects TRBV2 to TRBJ2-5; D not certain. The V gene's germline CDR1 is SNHLY and CDR2 FYNNEI. V dropped 7 bases and J dropped 5 bases, with 8 bases sitting between them. The CDR3 loop spans 11 amino acids. CDR3 in DNA: TGTGCCAGCACAGGCTGGGAGACCCAGTACTTC. Protein product: CASTGWETQYF.

The chain is built from TRBV5-4 and TRBJ2-5; D assignment may be TRBD1 or TRBD2 (5 bases each). Germline V gene lookup returns CDR1 SGHNT and CDR2 YYREEE (reference sequence). The CDR3 covers 15 residues. V lost 0 bases to trimming and J lost 4 bases, with 13 bases between them. The CDR3 here is CASSLAGTSAETQYF. The CDR3 region has the DNA TGTGCCAGCAGCTTGGCGGGGACCTCCGCAGAGACCCAGTACTTC.

The chain couples TRBV28 to TRBJ1-1; D uncertain. CDR3 length: 13 amino acids. Per germline, CDR1 MDHEN and CDR2 SYDVKM. V was pared by 2 bases and J by 5 bases, with 9 bases between. The DNA for the CDR3 is TGTGCCAGCAGTTTAAGAGCGGAGACTGAAGCTTTCTTT. Translating it yields CASSLRAETEAFF.

The gene calls are TRBV4-1 and TRBJ2-3; D perhaps matches TRBD2 (5 bases). The ends were cut back, 4 bases at V and 12 bases at J, with 11 bases in the middle. CDR1 MGHRA and CDR2 YSYEKL come from the germline V gene. This CDR3 has 11 amino acids. The CDR3 DNA sequence: TGCGCCAGCAGCCTGGACTCCCACCAGTATTTT. Amino acid sequence: CASSLDSHQYF.

The J gene is TRBJ2-3, the V gene TRBV5-6; D not certain. Germline V lookup: CDR1 SGHDT, CDR2 YYEEEE. Trimming took off 4 bases at V and 5 bases at J, with 8 bases between the two ends. The CDR3 length is 12 residues. CDR3 sequence reads: CASSPNVDTQYF. The CDR3 DNA reads TGTGCCAGCAGCCCAAACGTAGATACGCAGTATTTT. Looking up the rest from reference TRBV5-6 and TRBJ2-3 gives the full variable domain: DAGVTQSPTHLIKTRGQQVTLRCSPKSGHDTVSWYQQALGQGPQFIFQYYEEEERQRGNFPDRFSGHQFPNYSSELNVNALLLGDSALYLCASSPNVDTQYFGPGTRLTVL.

This chain connects TRBV5-1 to TRBJ2-1; 7 nucleotides match TRBD2. V lost 4 bases and J lost 5; bases outside the gene matches: 9. CDR3 length: 15 amino acids. In germline, CDR1 is SGHRS, CDR2 YFSETQ. The CDR3 spells CASSPTGGSDNEQFF. DNA of the CDR3: TGCGCCAGCAGCCCCACGGGAGGTTCCGACAATGAGCAGTTCTTC.

The chain uses TRBV16 and TRBJ1-2; no definite D call. The CDR3 loop spans 17 amino acids. Germline V gene data show CDR1 as KGHSY and CDR2 as FQNENV. V was clipped by 5 bases and J by 4 bases, with 23 bases between them. The CDR3 sequence: CASSTDLIVRKTYGYTF. DNA for the CDR3: TGTGCCAGCAGCACGGACTTGATCGTTAGAAAGACCTATGGCTACACCTTC.

This clone was counted only a few times. V usage is TRBV7-9 and J usage is TRBJ2-1; tentatively, D is TRBD1 (6 bases). The CDR3 runs 14 residues. The V and J ends lost 1 base and 6 bases respectively, with 10 bases between them. CDR1 is SEHNR and CDR2 is FQNEAQ in the germline V gene (reference sequence). CDR3 bases: TGTGCCAGCAGCTTAGGGGGGCTGGGCAATGAGCAGTTCTTC. This translates into CASSLGGLGNEQFF.

The chain links TRBV7-9 to TRBJ2-1; the match to TRBD1 covers 8 bases. Germline V gives CDR1 SEHNR, CDR2 FQNEAQ (reference sequence). This CDR3 is 17 amino acids long. The V gene end was trimmed by 4 bases and the J gene end by 5 bases; junction bases not matched to a gene: 13. For the CDR3, the DNA is TGTGCCAGCAGCTCGATAAACAGGGGGTCAGTCCACAATGAGCAGTTCTTC. Amino acid sequence: CASSSINRGSVHNEQFF.

The J gene is TRBJ2-2, the V gene TRBV18; D possibly matches TRBD1 or TRBD2 (5 bases each). CDR1 is KGHSH and CDR2 is LQKENI in the germline V gene. This CDR3 spans 15 amino acids. Trimming removed 2 bases from V and 5 bases from J, with 12 bases in between. The CDR3 protein is CASSPMGRITGELFF. The CDR3 coding sequence is TGTGCCAGCTCACCAATGGGACGGATTACCGGGGAGCTGTTTTTT.

Remarks on this clone: A read error may produce the germline difference seen at one junction end. The CDR3 DNA follows: TGTGCCAGCAGCTTAATGCAGAACACTGACGCTTTCTTT. This gives the protein CASSLMQNTDAFF. This chain joins TRBV7-9 and TRBJ1-1; D is uncertain. Germline V gene lookup returns CDR1 SEHNR and CDR2 FQNEAQ (reference sequence). The CDR3 runs 13 residues.

CDR3 region: CASSLFPRADTQYF. CDR3 nucleotide sequence: TGTGCCAGCAGCCTCTTTCCAAGAGCTGATACGCAGTATTTT. The chain combines TRBV6-5 with TRBJ2-3; D not certain. The CDR3 contains 14 residues. The germline gives CDR1 MNHEY, CDR2 SVGAGI. The V end lost 6 bases, the J end lost 6 bases, and 16 bases lay between the germline ends.

The V call is TRBV5-4, the J call TRBJ1-1; 7 bases align to TRBD1. CDR1 SGHNT and CDR2 YYREEE come from the germline V gene (reference sequence). Trimming removed 4 bases from V and 8 bases from J; junction bases left unmatched: 8. This CDR3 contains 13 residues. CDR3 sequence: CASSPGTELEAFF. The DNA for the CDR3 is TGTGCCAGCAGCCCAGGGACAGAGCTAGAAGCTTTCTTT.

The CDR3 is CASSQSGGISGEQYF. As DNA, the CDR3 is TGTGCCAGCAGCCAAAGCGGGGGTATCTCTGGGGAGCAGTACTTC. The chain links TRBV7-2 to TRBJ2-7, with 8 bases matching TRBD2. The germline V gene encodes CDR1 SGHTA and CDR2 FQGNSA. There are 15 residues in the CDR3. Trimming cost V 5 bases and J 7 bases; bases outside gene matches: 13.

The rearrangement uses TRBV4-1 and TRBJ1-2; weak D call: TRBD1 (5 bases). Between the trimmed V and J ends, which lost 3 bases and 6 bases, there was a span of 11 bases. CDR3 length equals 13 residues. CDR1 and CDR2 (germline): MGHRA, YSYEKL. CDR3 loop: CASSHLPGNGYTF. The CDR3 DNA follows: TGCGCCAGCAGCCACCTACCAGGGAATGGCTACACCTTC.

To note about this clone: Other DNA sequences within the sample encode an identical CDR3. V and J are TRBV19 and TRBJ2-1, with D unclear. V gave up 1 base and J gave up 1 base, with 8 bases separating them. Germline CDR1 LNHDA, CDR2 SQIVND (reference sequence). The CDR3 is made up of 15 amino acids. The chain's CDR3 is CASSIAGDSYNEQFF. The CDR3 DNA reads as TGTGCCAGTAGTATAGCTGGGGATTCCTACAATGAGCAGTTCTTC.

V usage is TRBV28 and J usage is TRBJ2-5; 8 nucleotides match TRBD1. CDR1 MDHEN and CDR2 SYDVKM come from the germline V gene. Germline trimming cut 5 bases from V and 1 base from J; bases unmatched to any gene: 6. This CDR3 comprises 15 residues. CDR3 nucleotide sequence: TGTGCCAGCAGTCGGACAGGGACGATCCAAGAGACCCAGTACTTC. Its protein product is CASSRTGTIQETQYF.

Here the CDR3 reads CASSSSTGANTEAFF. In DNA, the CDR3 is TGCGCCAGCAGCTCGTCGACAGGAGCAAACACTGAAGCTTTCTTT. V and J are TRBV5-1 and TRBJ1-1; TRBD1 might be the D (6 bases). This CDR3 has 15 residues. Germline CDR1 SGHRS, CDR2 YFSETQ. Trimming pared 3 bases from V and 2 bases from J, leaving 14 bases between.